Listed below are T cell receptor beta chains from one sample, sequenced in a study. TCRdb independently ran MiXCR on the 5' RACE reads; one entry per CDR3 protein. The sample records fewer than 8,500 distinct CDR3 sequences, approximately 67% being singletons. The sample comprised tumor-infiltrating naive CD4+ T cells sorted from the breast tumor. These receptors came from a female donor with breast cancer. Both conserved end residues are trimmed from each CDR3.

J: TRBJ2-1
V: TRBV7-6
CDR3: ASSLREGDEQF

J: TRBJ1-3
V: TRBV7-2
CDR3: ASSLGMSSGNTIY

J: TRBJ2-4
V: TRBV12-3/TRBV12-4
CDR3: ASSPHRTGYYSIQY

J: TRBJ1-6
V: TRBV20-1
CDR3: SAPRGLGPLH

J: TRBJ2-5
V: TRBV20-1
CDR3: SARGGGPRQETQY

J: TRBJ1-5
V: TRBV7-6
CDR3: ASSPIPGTGGGNQPQH

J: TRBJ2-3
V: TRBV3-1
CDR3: ASSQTGLSTDTQY

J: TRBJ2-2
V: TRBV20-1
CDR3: SARDLVRQGGNTGELF

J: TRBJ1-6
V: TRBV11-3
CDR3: ASSYRTGVKSPLH

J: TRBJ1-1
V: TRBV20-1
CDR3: SARGARGTEAF

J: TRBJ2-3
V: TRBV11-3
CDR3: ASSYGTATDTQY

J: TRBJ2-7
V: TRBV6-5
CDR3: ASSLDRGSEQY

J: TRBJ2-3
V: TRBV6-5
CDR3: ASSYGREVSTDTQY

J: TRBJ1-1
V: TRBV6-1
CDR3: ASSEPGRPRTEAF

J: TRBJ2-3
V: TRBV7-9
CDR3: ASSLSGGATDTQY

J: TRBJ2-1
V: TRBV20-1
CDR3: SASPHVGWSNEQF

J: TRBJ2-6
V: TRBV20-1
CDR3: SAFRSSGANVLT

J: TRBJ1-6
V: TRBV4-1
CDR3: ASSQPYNSPLH

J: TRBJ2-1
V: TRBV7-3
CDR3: ASSLVGTSANNEQF

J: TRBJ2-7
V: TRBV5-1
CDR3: ASGTGAYEQY

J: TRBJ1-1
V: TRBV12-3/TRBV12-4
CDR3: ASNPTGEYTEAF

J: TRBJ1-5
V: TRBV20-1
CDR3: SAGGGGQGAYQPQH

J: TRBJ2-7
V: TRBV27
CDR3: ASSRGTGTSGSYEQY

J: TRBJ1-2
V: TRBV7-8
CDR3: ASSLMDRGPDGYT

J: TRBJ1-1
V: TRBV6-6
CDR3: ASSYRGSFLIEAF

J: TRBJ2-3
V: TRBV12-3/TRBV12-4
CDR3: ASSSSTDTQY

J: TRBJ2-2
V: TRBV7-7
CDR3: ASSEAGDRTGELF

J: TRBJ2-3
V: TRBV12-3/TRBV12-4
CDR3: ASSPPGQGRTDTQY

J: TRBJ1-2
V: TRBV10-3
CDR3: AISEGLGYGYT

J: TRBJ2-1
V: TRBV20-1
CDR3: SARDRAANSYNEQF

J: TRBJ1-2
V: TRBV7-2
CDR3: ASSLARVGNYGYT

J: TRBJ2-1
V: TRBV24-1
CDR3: ATSDLEGNEQF

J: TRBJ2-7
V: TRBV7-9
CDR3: ASSSYNGGSYEQY

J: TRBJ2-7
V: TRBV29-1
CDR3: SVVGTSGWGSYEQY

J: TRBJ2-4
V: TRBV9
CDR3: ASSVDSPSGIENIQY

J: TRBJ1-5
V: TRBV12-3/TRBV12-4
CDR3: ASSLGQGWRPQH

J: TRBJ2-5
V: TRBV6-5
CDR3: AAGGGWETQY

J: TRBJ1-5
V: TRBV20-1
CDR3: SARRGGDQPQH

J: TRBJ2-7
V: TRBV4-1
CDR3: ASNQDLVRGEQH

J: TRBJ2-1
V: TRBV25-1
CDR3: ASTPPGQVYNEQF

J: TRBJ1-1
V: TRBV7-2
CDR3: ASSPMWGMGNTEAF

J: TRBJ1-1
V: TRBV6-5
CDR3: ASSSAHAAGGRNTEAF

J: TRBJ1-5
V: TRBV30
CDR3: AWGRPGISNQPQH

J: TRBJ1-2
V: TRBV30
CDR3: AWSVSGFNGYT

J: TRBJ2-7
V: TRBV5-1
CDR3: ASSLHLSYEQY

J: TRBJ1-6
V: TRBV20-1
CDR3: SARNGQDNSPLH

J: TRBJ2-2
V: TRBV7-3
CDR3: ASSTQNTGELF

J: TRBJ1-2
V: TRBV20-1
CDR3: SARSGTGKLNYGYT

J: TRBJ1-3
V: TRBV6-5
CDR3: ASSANPTGSGNTIY

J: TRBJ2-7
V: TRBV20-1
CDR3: SAPSGRNYEQY

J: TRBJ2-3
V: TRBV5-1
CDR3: ASSASGTGGTDTQY